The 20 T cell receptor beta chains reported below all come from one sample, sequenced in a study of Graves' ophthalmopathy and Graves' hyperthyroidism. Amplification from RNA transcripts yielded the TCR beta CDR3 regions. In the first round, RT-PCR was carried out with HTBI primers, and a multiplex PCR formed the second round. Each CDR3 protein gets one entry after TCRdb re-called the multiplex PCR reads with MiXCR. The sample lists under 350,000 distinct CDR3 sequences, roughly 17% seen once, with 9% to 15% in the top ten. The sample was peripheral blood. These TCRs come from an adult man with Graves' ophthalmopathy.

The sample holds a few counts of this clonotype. CDR3 in DNA: TGTGCCAGCAGTCCGGGACCAGACTACGAGCAGTACTTC. It yields the protein CASSPGPDYEQYF. The chain carries TRBV6-1 and TRBJ2-7; D may correspond to TRBD1 or TRBD2 (5 bases each). V was clipped by 5 bases and J by 3 bases, with 11 bases between them. The CDR3 contains 13 residues. The germline V gene has CDR1 MNHNS and CDR2 SASEGT.

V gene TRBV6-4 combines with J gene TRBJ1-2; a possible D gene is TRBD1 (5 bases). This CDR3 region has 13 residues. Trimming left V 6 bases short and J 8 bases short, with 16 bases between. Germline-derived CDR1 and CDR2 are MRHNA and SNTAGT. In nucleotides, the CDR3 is TGTGCCAGCAGCGTCGACAGCGGTAGGGGCTACACCTTC. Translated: CASSVDSGRGYTF.

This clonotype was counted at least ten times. The CDR3 reads CASSMGPYGYTF. The CDR3 nucleotides read TGTGCCAGCAGCATGGGACCCTATGGCTACACCTTC. J is TRBJ1-2 and V is TRBV7-2; D might be TRBD1 (5 bases). CDR1 SGHTA and CDR2 FQGNSA come from the germline V gene. V lost 5 bases and J lost 4, with 8 bases in between. This CDR3 comprises 12 residues.

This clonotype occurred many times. The CDR3 coding sequence is TGTGCCAGCAGCTTAGTTTGGACAACGAACACCGGGGAGCTGTTTTTT. Translating it yields CASSLVWTTNTGELFF. This chain connects TRBV11-1 to TRBJ2-2; weak D call: TRBD1 (5 bases). The germline CDR1 and CDR2 sequences are SGHAT and FQDESV (reference sequence). CDR3 length equals 16 residues. The V and J ends lost 1 base and 0 bases respectively, with 9 bases between them. Based on the CDR3 plus reference TRBV11-1 and TRBJ2-2, the full variable domain is EAEVAQSPRYKITEKSQAVAFWCDPISGHATLYWYRQILGQGPELLVQFQDESVVDDSQLPKDRFSAERLKGVDSTLKIQPAELGDSAMYLCASSLVWTTNTGELFFGEGSRLTVL.

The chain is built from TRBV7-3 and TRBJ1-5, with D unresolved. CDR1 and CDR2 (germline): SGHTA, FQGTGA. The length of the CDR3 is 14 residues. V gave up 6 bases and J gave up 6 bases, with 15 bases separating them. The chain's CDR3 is CASSLVLNRQPQHF. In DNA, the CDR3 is TGTGCCAGCAGTTTAGTCCTCAATCGTCAGCCCCAGCATTTT.

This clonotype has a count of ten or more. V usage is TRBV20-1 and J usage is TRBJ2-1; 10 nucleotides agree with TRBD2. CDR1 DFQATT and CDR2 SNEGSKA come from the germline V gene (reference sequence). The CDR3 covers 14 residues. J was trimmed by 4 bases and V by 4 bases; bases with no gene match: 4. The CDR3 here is CSAILAGTYNEQFF. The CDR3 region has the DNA TGCAGTGCTATACTAGCGGGGACTTACAATGAGCAGTTCTTC.

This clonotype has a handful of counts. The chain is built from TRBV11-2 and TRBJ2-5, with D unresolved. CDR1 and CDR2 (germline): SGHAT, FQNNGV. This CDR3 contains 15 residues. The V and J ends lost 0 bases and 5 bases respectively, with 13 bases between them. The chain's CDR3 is CASSLESVRSETQYF. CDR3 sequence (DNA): TGTGCCAGCAGCTTAGAGTCTGTTAGGTCGGAGACCCAGTACTTC.

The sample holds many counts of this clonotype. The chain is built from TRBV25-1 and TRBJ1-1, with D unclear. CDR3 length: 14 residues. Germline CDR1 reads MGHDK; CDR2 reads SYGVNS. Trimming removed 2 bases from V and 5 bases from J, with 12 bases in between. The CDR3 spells CASSETEGWTEAFF. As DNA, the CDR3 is TGTGCCAGCAGTGAAACTGAGGGATGGACTGAAGCTTTCTTT.

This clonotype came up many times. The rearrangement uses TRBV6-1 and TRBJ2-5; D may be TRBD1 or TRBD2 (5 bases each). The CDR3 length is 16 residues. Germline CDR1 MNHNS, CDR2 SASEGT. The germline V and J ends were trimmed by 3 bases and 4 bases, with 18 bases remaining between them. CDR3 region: CASSEPSGTTSETQYF. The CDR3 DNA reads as TGTGCCAGCAGTGAGCCGTCCGGGACCACTTCAGAGACCCAGTACTTC.

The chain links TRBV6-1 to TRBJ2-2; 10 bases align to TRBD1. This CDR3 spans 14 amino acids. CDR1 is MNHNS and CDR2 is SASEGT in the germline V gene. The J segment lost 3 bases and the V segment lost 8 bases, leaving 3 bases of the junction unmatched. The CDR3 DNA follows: TGTGCCAGCCGGGACAGGGGAGACACCGGGGAGCTGTTTTTT. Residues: CASRDRGDTGELFF.

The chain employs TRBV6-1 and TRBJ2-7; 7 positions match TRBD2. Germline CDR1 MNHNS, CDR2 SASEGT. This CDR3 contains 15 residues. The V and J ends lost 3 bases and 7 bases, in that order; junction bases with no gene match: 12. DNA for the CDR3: TGTGCCAGCAGTGACGAGGGACTCCCCGGGGGGGAGCAGTACTTC. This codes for CASSDEGLPGGEQYF.

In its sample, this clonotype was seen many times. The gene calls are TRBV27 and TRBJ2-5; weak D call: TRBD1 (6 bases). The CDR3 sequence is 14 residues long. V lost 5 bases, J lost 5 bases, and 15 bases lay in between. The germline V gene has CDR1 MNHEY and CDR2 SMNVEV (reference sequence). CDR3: CASSLYRDGETQYF. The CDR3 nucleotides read TGTGCCAGCAGTCTATACAGGGACGGCGAGACCCAGTACTTC.

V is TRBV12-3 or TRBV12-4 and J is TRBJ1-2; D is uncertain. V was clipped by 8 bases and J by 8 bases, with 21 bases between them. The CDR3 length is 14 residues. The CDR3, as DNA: TGTGCCAGCCTTCACCCCCTGACCCGCGGCGGCTACACCTTC. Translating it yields CASLHPLTRGGYTF.

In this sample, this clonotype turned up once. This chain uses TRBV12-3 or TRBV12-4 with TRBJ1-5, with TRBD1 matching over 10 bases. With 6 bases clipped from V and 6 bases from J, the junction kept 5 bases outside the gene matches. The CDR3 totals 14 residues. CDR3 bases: TGTGCCAGCAGCCTAGGGACAGGGGCTCAGCCCCAGCATTTT. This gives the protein CASSLGTGAQPQHF.

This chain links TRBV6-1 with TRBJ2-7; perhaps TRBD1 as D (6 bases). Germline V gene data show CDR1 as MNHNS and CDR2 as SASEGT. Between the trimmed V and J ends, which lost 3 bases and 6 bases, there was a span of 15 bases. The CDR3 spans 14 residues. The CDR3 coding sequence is TGTGCCAGCAGTGAGTCACAGGGATCCGTCGAGCAGTACTTC. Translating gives CASSESQGSVEQYF.

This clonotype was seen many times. CDR3 nucleotide sequence: TGCGCCAGCAGCGGAGGAGACGGTAATCAGCCCCAGCATTTT. Its translation is CASSGGDGNQPQHF. The V gene is TRBV5-1, the J gene TRBJ1-5; D is uncertain. Trimming shortened V by 4 bases and J by 4 bases, and 12 bases separated the two germline ends. Germline loops: CDR1 SGHRS, CDR2 YFSETQ. This CDR3 is 14 amino acids long.

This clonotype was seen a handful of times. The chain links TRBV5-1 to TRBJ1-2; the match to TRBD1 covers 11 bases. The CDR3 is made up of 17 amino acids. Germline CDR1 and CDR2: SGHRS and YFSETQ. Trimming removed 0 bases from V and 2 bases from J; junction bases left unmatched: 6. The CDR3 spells CASSLGTGGGVNYGYTF. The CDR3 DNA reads TGCGCCAGCAGCTTGGGGACAGGGGGCGGAGTGAACTATGGCTACACCTTC.

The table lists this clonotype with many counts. The chain's CDR3 is CASSLRAGISGYTF. Written as DNA, the CDR3 is TGTGCCAGCAGTTTGCGGGCAGGCATAAGCGGCTACACCTTC. This chain links TRBV28 with TRBJ1-2, with D hard to call. The CDR3 length is 14 residues. Germline-derived CDR1 and CDR2 are MDHEN and SYDVKM. V was trimmed by 3 bases and J by 8 bases, leaving 16 bases between them.

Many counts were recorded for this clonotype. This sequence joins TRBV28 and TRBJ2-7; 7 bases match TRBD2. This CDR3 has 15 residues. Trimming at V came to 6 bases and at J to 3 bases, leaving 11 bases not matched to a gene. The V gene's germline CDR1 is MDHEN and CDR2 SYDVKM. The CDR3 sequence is CASSRDGGSSYEQYF. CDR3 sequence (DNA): TGTGCCAGCAGCCGAGACGGGGGGTCAAGCTACGAGCAGTACTTC.

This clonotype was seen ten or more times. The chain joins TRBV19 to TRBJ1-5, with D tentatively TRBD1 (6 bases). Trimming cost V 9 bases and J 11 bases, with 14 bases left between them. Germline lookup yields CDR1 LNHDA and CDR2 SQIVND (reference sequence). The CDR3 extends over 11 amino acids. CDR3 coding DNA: TGTGCCAGCAAACAGGGTACTACCCAGCATTTT. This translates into CASKQGTTQHF.